Listed below are T cell receptor beta chains from one sample, sequenced in a study of memory CD4+ T cells and cytomegalovirus serostatus. TCRdb's table, derived via immunoSEQ multiplex PCR, lists solely in-frame clones and lacks some. Of nearly 50,000 clones listed, 78% are singletons. Specimen: memory CD4+ T cells from blood. The receptors were gathered from an adult in good health and CMV-seronegative. The CDR3 runs from the conserved cysteine through the conserved F or W. A D gene is named only where the DNA matches it firmly. The size field is filled for only some rows; it gives once, few, many or a size class.

D gene: NA
CDR3 length: 14
V gene: TRBV28
clone size: NA
J gene: TRBJ1-4
CDR3 protein: CASSFGQFNEKLFF
CDR3 DNA: TGTGCCAGCAGTTTCGGACAGTTCAATGAAAAACTGTTTTTT

D gene: NA
CDR3 length: 13
V gene: TRBV5-4
clone size: NA
J gene: TRBJ2-2
CDR3 protein: CASSPQSDGELFF
CDR3 DNA: TGTGCCAGCAGCCCCCAGAGCGACGGGGAGCTGTTTTTT

D gene: TRBD1
CDR3 length: 14
V gene: TRBV19
clone size: NA
J gene: TRBJ2-5
CDR3 protein: CASRMTGGSETQYF
CDR3 DNA: TGTGCCAGTAGGATGACAGGGGGATCGGAGACCCAGTACTTC

D gene: TRBD1
CDR3 length: 11
V gene: TRBV30
clone size: once
J gene: TRBJ1-2
CDR3 protein: CASQGNYGYTF
CDR3 DNA: TGTGCCTCACAGGGGAACTATGGCTACACCTTC

D gene: TRBD1
CDR3 length: 16
V gene: TRBV6-6
clone size: NA
J gene: TRBJ1-6
CDR3 protein: CASSPGQAGGRTPLHF
CDR3 DNA: TGTGCCAGCAGCCCTGGACAGGCTGGGGGAAGAACACCCCTCCACTTT

D gene: TRBD1
CDR3 length: 17
V gene: TRBV5-3
clone size: NA
J gene: TRBJ1-6
CDR3 protein: CARSLRTGSSYNSPLHF
CDR3 DNA: TGTGCCAGAAGCTTGAGGACAGGGAGCTCCTATAATTCACCCCTCCACTTT

D gene: TRBD1
CDR3 length: 14
V gene: TRBV5-1
clone size: NA
J gene: TRBJ1-4
CDR3 protein: CASTSGTGDEKLFF
CDR3 DNA: TGCGCCAGCACCTCCGGCACAGGGGATGAAAAACTGTTTTTT

D gene: NA
CDR3 length: 16
V gene: TRBV28
clone size: NA
J gene: TRBJ1-6
CDR3 protein: CASSPRDWRHTSPLHF
CDR3 DNA: TGTGCCAGCAGTCCTAGGGACTGGAGGCATACTTCACCCCTCCACTTT

D gene: NA
CDR3 length: 12
V gene: TRBV6-1
clone size: NA
J gene: TRBJ1-2
CDR3 protein: CAIPGQYYGYTF
CDR3 DNA: TGTGCCATTCCGGGACAATACTATGGCTACACCTTC

D gene: NA
CDR3 length: 13
V gene: TRBV12-5
clone size: NA
J gene: TRBJ1-1
CDR3 protein: CASGFRGDTEAFF
CDR3 DNA: TGTGCTAGTGGTTTCCGAGGTGACACTGAAGCTTTCTTT

D gene: NA
CDR3 length: 11
V gene: TRBV28
clone size: NA
J gene: TRBJ1-4
CDR3 protein: CASNSNEKLFF
CDR3 DNA: TGTGCCAGCAACTCGAATGAAAAACTGTTTTTT

D gene: TRBD1
CDR3 length: 15
V gene: TRBV6-5
clone size: NA
J gene: TRBJ2-3
CDR3 protein: CASSYPWTGRDTQYF
CDR3 DNA: TGTGCCAGCAGTTACCCCTGGACAGGAAGGGATACGCAGTATTTT

D gene: TRBD2
CDR3 length: 22
V gene: TRBV4-2
clone size: medium-sized
J gene: TRBJ2-5
CDR3 protein: CASSQDGGSSGEGRRPGETQYF
CDR3 DNA: TGTGCCAGCAGCCAAGACGGCGGATCTAGCGGGGAAGGTCGAAGGCCAGGGGAGACCCAGTACTTC

D gene: TRBD2
CDR3 length: 14
V gene: TRBV19
clone size: once
J gene: TRBJ2-1
CDR3 protein: CASRPSGEPTEQFF
CDR3 DNA: TGTGCCAGTCGACCTAGCGGGGAACCAACTGAGCAGTTCTTC

D gene: TRBD1
CDR3 length: 14
V gene: TRBV5-1
clone size: NA
J gene: TRBJ1-1
CDR3 protein: CASSLQGVNTEAFF
CDR3 DNA: TGCGCCAGCAGCTTGCAGGGGGTGAACACTGAAGCTTTCTTT

D gene: NA
CDR3 length: 16
V gene: TRBV2
clone size: NA
J gene: TRBJ1-1
CDR3 protein: CASRDTQGLGNTEAFF
CDR3 DNA: TGTGCCAGCAGGGATACGCAGGGACTCGGGAACACTGAAGCTTTCTTT

D gene: NA
CDR3 length: 14
V gene: TRBV29-1
clone size: NA
J gene: TRBJ1-1
CDR3 protein: CSVVPQAGNTEAFF
CDR3 DNA: TGCAGCGTTGTCCCCCAGGCAGGGAACACTGAAGCTTTCTTT

D gene: TRBD1
CDR3 length: 16
V gene: TRBV4-1
clone size: NA
J gene: TRBJ1-1
CDR3 protein: CASSQELGTGQSRAFF
CDR3 DNA: TGCGCCAGCAGCCAAGAGCTAGGGACAGGGCAATCGAGAGCTTTCTTT

D gene: TRBD1
CDR3 length: 14
V gene: TRBV2
clone size: once
J gene: TRBJ1-5
CDR3 protein: CATSGQGAHQPQHF
CDR3 DNA: TGTGCCACTAGCGGGCAGGGGGCGCATCAGCCCCAGCATTTT

D gene: NA
CDR3 length: 12
V gene: TRBV5-1
clone size: NA
J gene: TRBJ2-5
CDR3 protein: CASSLGEETQYF
CDR3 DNA: TGCGCCAGCAGCTTAGGAGAAGAGACCCAGTACTTC

D gene: NA
CDR3 length: 14
V gene: TRBV5-1
clone size: few
J gene: TRBJ1-6
CDR3 protein: CASTFTGPDSPLHF
CDR3 DNA: TGCGCCAGCACCTTTACAGGGCCCGATTCACCCCTCCACTTT

D gene: NA
CDR3 length: 14
V gene: TRBV4-2
clone size: few
J gene: TRBJ1-1
CDR3 protein: CASSPRAKATEAFF
CDR3 DNA: TGTGCCAGCAGCCCACGGGCAAAAGCCACTGAAGCTTTCTTT

D gene: NA
CDR3 length: 17
V gene: TRBV27
clone size: NA
J gene: TRBJ2-5
CDR3 protein: CASSSGFVGPLGETQYF
CDR3 DNA: TGTGCCAGCAGTTCCGGGTTCGTGGGACCCCTAGGAGAGACCCAGTACTTC

D gene: NA
CDR3 length: 15
V gene: TRBV7-9
clone size: NA
J gene: TRBJ2-5
CDR3 protein: CASSFGGSFQETQYF
CDR3 DNA: TGTGCCAGCAGCTTCGGGGGAAGCTTCCAGGAGACCCAGTACTTC

D gene: NA
CDR3 length: 12
V gene: TRBV2
clone size: NA
J gene: TRBJ1-2
CDR3 protein: CASSQPLYGYTF
CDR3 DNA: TGTGCCAGCTCACAACCTCTCTATGGCTACACCTTC

D gene: NA
CDR3 length: 15
V gene: TRBV27
clone size: NA
J gene: TRBJ2-7
CDR3 protein: CASSLKASASYEQYF
CDR3 DNA: TGTGCCAGCAGCCTTAAGGCGTCAGCTTCCTACGAGCAGTACTTC

D gene: TRBD2
CDR3 length: 15
V gene: TRBV5-1
clone size: NA
J gene: TRBJ2-5
CDR3 protein: CASSLGNSGRETQYF
CDR3 DNA: TGCGCCAGCAGCTTGGGTAATAGCGGGCGGGAGACCCAGTACTTC

D gene: NA
CDR3 length: 14
V gene: TRBV5-6
clone size: NA
J gene: TRBJ1-2
CDR3 protein: CASSSGQKVYGYTF
CDR3 DNA: TGTGCCAGCAGTTCCGGACAGAAGGTCTATGGCTACACCTTC

D gene: TRBD2
CDR3 length: 13
V gene: TRBV7-2
clone size: NA
J gene: TRBJ2-7
CDR3 protein: CASSPREGAEQYF
CDR3 DNA: TGTGCCAGCAGCCCCCGGGAGGGAGCCGAGCAGTACTTC

D gene: TRBD2
CDR3 length: 18
V gene: TRBV4-2
clone size: NA
J gene: TRBJ2-7
CDR3 protein: CASSRDSGAGDKLYEQYF
CDR3 DNA: TGTGCCAGCAGCCGAGATAGTGGAGCGGGAGACAAGTTGTACGAGCAGTACTTC

D gene: NA
CDR3 length: 14
V gene: TRBV5-1
clone size: NA
J gene: TRBJ2-3
CDR3 protein: CASSARTQPNTQYF
CDR3 DNA: TGCGCCAGCAGCGCCAGGACTCAGCCAAATACGCAGTATTTT

D gene: NA
CDR3 length: 16
V gene: TRBV7-2
clone size: NA
J gene: TRBJ1-2
CDR3 protein: CASSLGGKEGGYGYTF
CDR3 DNA: TGTGCCAGCAGCTTAGGAGGTAAAGAGGGCGGCTATGGCTACACCTTC

D gene: NA
CDR3 length: 18
V gene: TRBV4-2
clone size: NA
J gene: TRBJ2-3
CDR3 protein: CASSQDWALGYSTDTQYF
CDR3 DNA: TGTGCCAGCAGCCAAGATTGGGCGCTAGGTTATAGCACAGATACGCAGTATTTT

D gene: NA
CDR3 length: 11
V gene: TRBV6-1
clone size: NA
J gene: TRBJ1-1
CDR3 protein: CASSGPTEAFF
CDR3 DNA: TGTGCCAGCTCCGGCCCCACCGAAGCTTTCTTT

D gene: TRBD2
CDR3 length: 15
V gene: TRBV25-1
clone size: once
J gene: TRBJ2-7
CDR3 protein: CASSEREGSSYEQYF
CDR3 DNA: TGTGCCAGCAGTGAACGGGAGGGGAGCTCCTACGAGCAGTACTTC

D gene: NA
CDR3 length: 14
V gene: TRBV12-5
clone size: few
J gene: TRBJ1-6
CDR3 protein: CASGFQGQNSPLHF
CDR3 DNA: TGTGCTAGTGGTTTCCAGGGTCAGAATTCACCCCTCCACTTT

D gene: NA
CDR3 length: 14
V gene: TRBV7-8
clone size: once
J gene: TRBJ2-3
CDR3 protein: CASSLVPILNTQYF
CDR3 DNA: TGTGCCAGCAGCTTAGTCCCTATTCTGAATACGCAGTATTTT

D gene: TRBD1
CDR3 length: 15
V gene: TRBV6-1
clone size: NA
J gene: TRBJ2-7
CDR3 protein: CAAIADLTGNYEQYF
CDR3 DNA: TGTGCCGCTATAGCTGACCTGACAGGGAATTACGAGCAGTACTTC